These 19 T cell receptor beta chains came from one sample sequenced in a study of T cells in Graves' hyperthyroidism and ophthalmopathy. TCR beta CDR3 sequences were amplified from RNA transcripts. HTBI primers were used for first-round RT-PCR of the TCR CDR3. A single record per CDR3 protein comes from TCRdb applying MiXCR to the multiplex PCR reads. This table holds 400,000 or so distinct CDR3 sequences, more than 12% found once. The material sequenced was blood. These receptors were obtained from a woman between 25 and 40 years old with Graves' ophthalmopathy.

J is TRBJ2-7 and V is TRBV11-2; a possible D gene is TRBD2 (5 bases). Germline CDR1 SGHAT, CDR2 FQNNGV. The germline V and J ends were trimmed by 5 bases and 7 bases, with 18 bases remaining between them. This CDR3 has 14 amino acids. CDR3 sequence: CASSPLGSVGEQYF. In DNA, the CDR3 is TGTGCCAGCAGCCCCCTGGGGAGCGTGGGGGAGCAGTACTTC.

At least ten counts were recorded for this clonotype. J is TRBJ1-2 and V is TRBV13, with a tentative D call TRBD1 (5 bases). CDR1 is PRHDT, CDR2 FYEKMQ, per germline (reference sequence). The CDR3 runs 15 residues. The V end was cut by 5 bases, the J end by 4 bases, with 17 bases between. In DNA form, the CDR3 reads TGTGCCAGCAGCCCAAGCGGTGCTGGGACCTATGGCTACACCTTC. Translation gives CASSPSGAGTYGYTF. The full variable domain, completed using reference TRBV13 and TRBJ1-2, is AAGVIQSPRHLIKEKRETATLKCYPIPRHDTVYWYQQGPGQDPQFLISFYEKMQSDKGSIPDRFSAQQFSDYHSELNMSSLELGDSALYFCASSPSGAGTYGYTFGSGTRLTVV.

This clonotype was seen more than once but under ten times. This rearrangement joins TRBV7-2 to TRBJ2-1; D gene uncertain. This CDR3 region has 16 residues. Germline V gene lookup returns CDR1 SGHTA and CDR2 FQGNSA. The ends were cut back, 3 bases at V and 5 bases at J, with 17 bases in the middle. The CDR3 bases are TGTGCCAGCAGCTTCCGGAACCCACCAAAAAACAATGAGCAGTTCTTC. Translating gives CASSFRNPPKNNEQFF.

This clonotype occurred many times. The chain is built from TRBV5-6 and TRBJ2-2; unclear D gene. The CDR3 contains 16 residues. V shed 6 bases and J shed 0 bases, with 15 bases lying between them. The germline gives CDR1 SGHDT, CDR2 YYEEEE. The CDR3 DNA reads TGTGCCAGCACCCCCCGTCCTACTACGAACACCGGGGAGCTGTTTTTT. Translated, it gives CASTPRPTTNTGELFF.

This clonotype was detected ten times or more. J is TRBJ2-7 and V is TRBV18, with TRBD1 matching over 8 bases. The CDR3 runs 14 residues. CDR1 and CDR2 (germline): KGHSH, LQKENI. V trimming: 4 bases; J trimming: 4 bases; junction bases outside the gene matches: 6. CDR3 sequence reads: CASSLDRGGYEQYF. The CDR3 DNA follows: TGTGCCAGCTCACTCGACAGGGGTGGATACGAGCAGTACTTC.

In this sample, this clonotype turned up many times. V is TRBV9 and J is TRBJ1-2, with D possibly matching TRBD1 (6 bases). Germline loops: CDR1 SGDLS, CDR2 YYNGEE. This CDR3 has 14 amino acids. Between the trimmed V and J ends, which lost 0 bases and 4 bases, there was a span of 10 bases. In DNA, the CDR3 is TGTGCCAGCAGCGTAGGACGGACAGTCTATGGCTACACCTTC. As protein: CASSVGRTVYGYTF.

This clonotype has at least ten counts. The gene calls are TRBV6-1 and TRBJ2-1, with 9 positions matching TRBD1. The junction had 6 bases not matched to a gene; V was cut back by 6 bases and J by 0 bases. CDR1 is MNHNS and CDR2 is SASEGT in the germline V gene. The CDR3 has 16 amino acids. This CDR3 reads CASSKTGGSSYNEQFF. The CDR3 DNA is TGTGCCAGCAGCAAAACAGGGGGCAGCTCCTACAATGAGCAGTTCTTC.

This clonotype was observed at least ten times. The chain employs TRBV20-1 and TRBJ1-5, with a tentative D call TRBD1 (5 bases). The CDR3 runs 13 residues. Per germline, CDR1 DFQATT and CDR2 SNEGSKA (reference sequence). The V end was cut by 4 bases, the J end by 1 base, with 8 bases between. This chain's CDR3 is CSATGLSNQPQHF. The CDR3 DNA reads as TGCAGTGCTACGGGGCTGAGCAATCAGCCCCAGCATTTT.

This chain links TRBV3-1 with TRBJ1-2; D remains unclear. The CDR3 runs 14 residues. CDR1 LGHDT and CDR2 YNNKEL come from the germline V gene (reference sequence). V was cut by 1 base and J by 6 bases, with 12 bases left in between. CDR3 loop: CASSQGRDTDGYTF. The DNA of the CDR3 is TGTGCCAGCAGCCAAGGAAGAGATACGGATGGCTACACCTTC. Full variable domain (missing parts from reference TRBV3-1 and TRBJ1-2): DTAVSQTPKYLVTQMGNDKSIKCEQNLGHDTMYWYKQDSKKFLKIMFSYNNKELIINETVPNRFSPKSPDKAHLNLHINSLELGDSAVYFCASSQGRDTDGYTFGSGTRLTVV.

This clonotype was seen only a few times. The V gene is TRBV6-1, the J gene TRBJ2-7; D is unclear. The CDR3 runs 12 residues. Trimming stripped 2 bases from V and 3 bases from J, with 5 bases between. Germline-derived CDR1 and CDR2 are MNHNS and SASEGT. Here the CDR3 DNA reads TGTGCCAGCAGTGAACTCTACTACGAGCAGTACTTC. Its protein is CASSELYYEQYF.

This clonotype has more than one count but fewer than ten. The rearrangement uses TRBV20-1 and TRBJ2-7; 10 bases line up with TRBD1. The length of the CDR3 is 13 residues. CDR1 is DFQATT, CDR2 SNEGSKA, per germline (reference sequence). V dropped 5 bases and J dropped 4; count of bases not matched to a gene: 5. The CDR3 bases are TGCAGTGCTCCCGGGACAGGGGCATACGAGCAGTACTTC. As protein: CSAPGTGAYEQYF.

CDR3 in DNA: TGTGCCAGCAGTGAATATTTTTCGGGGTCAATGAACACTGAAGCTTTCTTT. Translation: CASSEYFSGSMNTEAFF. This chain uses TRBV6-1 with TRBJ1-1; no firm D call. The CDR3 has 17 residues. V was clipped by 2 bases and J by 0 bases, with 16 bases between them. Germline loops: CDR1 MNHNS, CDR2 SASEGT.

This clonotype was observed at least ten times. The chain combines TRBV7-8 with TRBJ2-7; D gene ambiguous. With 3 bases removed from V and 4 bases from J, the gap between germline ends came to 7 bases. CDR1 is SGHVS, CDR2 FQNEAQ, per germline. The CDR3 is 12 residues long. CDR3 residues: CASSFLLYEQYF. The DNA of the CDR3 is TGTGCCAGCAGCTTCCTCCTATACGAGCAGTACTTC.

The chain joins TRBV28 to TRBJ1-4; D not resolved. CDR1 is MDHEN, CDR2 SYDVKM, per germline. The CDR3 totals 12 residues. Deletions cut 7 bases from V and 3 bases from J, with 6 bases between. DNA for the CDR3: TGTGCCAGCACAGTTTCTAATGAAAAACTGTTTTTT. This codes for CASTVSNEKLFF.

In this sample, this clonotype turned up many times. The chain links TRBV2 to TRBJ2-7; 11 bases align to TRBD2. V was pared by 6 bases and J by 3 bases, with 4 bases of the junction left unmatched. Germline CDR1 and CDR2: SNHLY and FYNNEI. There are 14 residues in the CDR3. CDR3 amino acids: CASRGSGGVYEQYF. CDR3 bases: TGTGCCAGCAGAGGTAGCGGGGGGGTCTACGAGCAGTACTTC.

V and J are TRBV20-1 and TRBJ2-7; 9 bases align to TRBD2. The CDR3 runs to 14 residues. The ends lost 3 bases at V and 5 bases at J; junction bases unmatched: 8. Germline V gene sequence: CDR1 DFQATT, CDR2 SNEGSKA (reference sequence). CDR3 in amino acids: CSASSGTSIHEQYF. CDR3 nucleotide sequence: TGCAGTGCTAGCTCCGGGACTAGCATCCACGAGCAGTACTTC.

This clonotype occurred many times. CDR3 sequence (DNA): TGTGCCTGGAGTGTTTGGGGGGCGTCGGTCTACGAGCAGTACTTC. This codes for CAWSVWGASVYEQYF. J is TRBJ2-7 and V is TRBV30, with D possibly being TRBD1 or TRBD2 (6 bases each). The CDR3 extends over 15 amino acids. Trimming cost V 0 bases and J 3 bases, with 15 bases left between them. CDR1 is GTSNPN, CDR2 SVGIG, per germline (reference sequence).

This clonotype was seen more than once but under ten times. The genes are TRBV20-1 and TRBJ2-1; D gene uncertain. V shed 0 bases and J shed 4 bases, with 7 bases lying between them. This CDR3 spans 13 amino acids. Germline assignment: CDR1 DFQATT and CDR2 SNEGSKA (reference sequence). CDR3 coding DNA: TGCAGTGCTAGAGACCCACATTACAATGAGCAGTTCTTC. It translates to CSARDPHYNEQFF.

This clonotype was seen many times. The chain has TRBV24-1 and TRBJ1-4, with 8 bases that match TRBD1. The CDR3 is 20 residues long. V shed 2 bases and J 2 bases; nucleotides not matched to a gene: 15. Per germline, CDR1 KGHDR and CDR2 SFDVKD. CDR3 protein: CATSDSDILTGAKTNEKLFF. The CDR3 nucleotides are TGTGCCACCAGTGATTCCGATATCCTGACAGGGGCGAAGACTAATGAAAAACTGTTTTTT.